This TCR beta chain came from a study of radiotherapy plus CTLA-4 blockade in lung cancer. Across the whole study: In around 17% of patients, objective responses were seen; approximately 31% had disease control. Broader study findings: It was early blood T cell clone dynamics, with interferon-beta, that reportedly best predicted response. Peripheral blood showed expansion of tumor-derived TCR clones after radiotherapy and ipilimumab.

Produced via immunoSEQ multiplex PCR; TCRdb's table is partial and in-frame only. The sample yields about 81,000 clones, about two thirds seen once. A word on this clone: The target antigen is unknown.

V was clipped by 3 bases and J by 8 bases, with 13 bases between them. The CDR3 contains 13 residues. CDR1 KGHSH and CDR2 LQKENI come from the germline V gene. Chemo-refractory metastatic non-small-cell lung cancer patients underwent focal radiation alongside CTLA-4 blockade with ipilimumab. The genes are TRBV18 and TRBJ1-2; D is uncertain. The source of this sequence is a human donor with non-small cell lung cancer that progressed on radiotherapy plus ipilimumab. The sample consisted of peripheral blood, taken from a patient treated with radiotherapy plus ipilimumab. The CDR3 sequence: CASSPSGLRGYTF. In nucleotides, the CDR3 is TGTGCCAGCTCACCGTCGGGATTGAGAGGCTACACCTTC.